This T cell receptor (beta chain) is from a study of shared clonotypes between healthy human individuals. Study-level findings and limits: Roughly 5% was the fraction of naive CD4 clonotypes found shared across a few donors.

The sorted-subset replicate PCRs were given about 200 ng DNA, which is tens of thousands of T cell genomes. Per the authors' pipeline: ImmunoSEQ output held junction-only sequences without quality scores, so filtering differed. The repertoire was sequenced with immunoSEQ multiplex PCR; TCRdb's copy has only in-frame clones and lacks some. The V and J calls and clone size are taken from that table; D and trimming were inferred from the DNA. The data show over 2 million clones, with 85% to 95% seen just once and 0.37% held by the top ten. With regard to this clone: Its antigen is currently unknown.

CDR1 and CDR2 (germline): SNHLY, FYNNEI. V dropped 8 bases and J dropped 3 bases, with 13 bases sitting between them. This CDR3 comprises 14 residues. The specimen sequenced was naive CD4+ T cells from PBMCs. Subset noted: CD45RA+ positively selected. The rearrangement links TRBV2 to TRBJ2-2; D is unclear. This clonotype originated in a man younger than 35 in good health. Some clones in this sample may be carry-over from other donors' samples. CDR3 residues: CASEASIDTGELFF. Written as DNA, the CDR3 is TGTGCCAGCGAGGCTAGTATAGACACCGGGGAGCTGTTTTTT.